This T cell receptor beta chain was found in a study of neoadjuvant nivolumab and ipilimumab in lung cancer. Study as a whole: The combination arm added day-1 ipilimumab 1 mg/kg to nivolumab 3 mg/kg on days 1, 15, 29. Study-level results: Blood richness before therapy tracked richness in tumors resected after neoadjuvant therapy. Pathologic regression was not significantly tied to TCR clonality. Only two of four nivolumab-treated tumors gained richness and clonality by surgery.

This clone has just a few counts. The antigen is undetermined. This CDR3 is built from 15 residues. Germline lookup yields CDR1 SGDLS and CDR2 YYNGEE. V shed 3 bases and J shed 3 bases, with 10 bases lying between them. This table comes from immunoSEQ multiplex PCR, and its TCRdb copy is limited to in-frame clones, with some not included. The sample lists fewer than 2,500 clones; over 65% were seen once. This rearrangement joins TRBV9 to TRBJ2-6; no clear D. Specimen: adjacent normal lung tissue, collected after neoadjuvant nivolumab, alone or with ipilimumab, at or shortly before surgery. The sequence was obtained from an adult with non-small cell lung cancer. The CDR3 region is CASSARVGGANVLTF. The DNA of the CDR3 is TGTGCCAGCAGCGCTCGGGTAGGTGGGGCCAACGTCCTGACTTTC.